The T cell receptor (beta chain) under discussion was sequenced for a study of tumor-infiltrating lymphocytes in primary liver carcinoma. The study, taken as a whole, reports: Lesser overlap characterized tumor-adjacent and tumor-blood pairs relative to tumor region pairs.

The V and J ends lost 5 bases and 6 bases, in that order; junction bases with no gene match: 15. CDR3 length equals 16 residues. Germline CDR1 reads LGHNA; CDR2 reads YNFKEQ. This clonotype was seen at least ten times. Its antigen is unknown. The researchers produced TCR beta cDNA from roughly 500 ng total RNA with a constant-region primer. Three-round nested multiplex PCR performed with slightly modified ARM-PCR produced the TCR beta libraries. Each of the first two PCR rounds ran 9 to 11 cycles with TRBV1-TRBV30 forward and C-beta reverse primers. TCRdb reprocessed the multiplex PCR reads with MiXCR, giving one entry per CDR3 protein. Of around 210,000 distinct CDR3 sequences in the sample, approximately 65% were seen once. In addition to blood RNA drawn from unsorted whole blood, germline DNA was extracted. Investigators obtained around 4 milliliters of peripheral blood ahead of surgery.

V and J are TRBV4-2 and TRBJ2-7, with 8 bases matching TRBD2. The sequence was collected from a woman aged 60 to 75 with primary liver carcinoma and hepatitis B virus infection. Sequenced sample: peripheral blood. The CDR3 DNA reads TGTGCCAGCAGCAAAGCCGAGGCGGGAGGACTTGGCGAGCAGTACTTC. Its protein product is CASSKAEAGGLGEQYF.